Each of the 12 T cell receptor beta chains below was sequenced from the same sample in a study of cytomegalovirus exposure and HLA in healthy donors. TCRdb keeps only in-frame clones here, not all; method: immunoSEQ multiplex PCR. The sample includes approximately 62,000 clones, about 91% of them seen just once. The sequencing input was PBMCs. All receptors come from a woman younger than 30 in good health and CMV-seronegative.

The chain couples TRBV5-1 to TRBJ2-3; TRBD2 agrees at 16 bases. With V trimmed by 4 bases and J by 1 base, 3 bases remained unmatched. The CDR3 length is 17 residues. The V gene's germline CDR1 is SGHRS and CDR2 YFSETQ. DNA of the CDR3: TGCGCCAGCAGCAAGGGACTAGCGGGGGGGCGCACAGATACGCAGTATTTT. Translated: CASSKGLAGGRTDTQYF.

This chain joins TRBV6-5 and TRBJ2-2, with 7 nucleotides matching TRBD1. Trimming removed 8 bases from V and 4 bases from J; junction bases left unmatched: 10. Germline CDR1 reads MNHEY; CDR2 reads SVGAGI. This CDR3 spans 15 amino acids. In DNA form, the CDR3 reads TGTGCCAGCGGCAACAGGGGAGAGAGCACCGGGGAGCTGTTTTTT. This sequence encodes CASGNRGESTGELFF.

CDR3 amino acids: CASSPGTLQPQHF. The DNA for the CDR3 is TGTGCCAGCAGTCCCGGGACACTTCAGCCCCAGCATTTT. V and J are TRBV28 and TRBJ1-5; TRBD1 is a possible D gene (6 bases). The germline V and J ends were trimmed by 5 bases and 6 bases, with 11 bases remaining between them. CDR1 and CDR2 (germline): MDHEN, SYDVKM. This CDR3 spans 13 amino acids.

This chain links TRBV2 with TRBJ2-1; 7 positions match TRBD2. The germline V gene encodes CDR1 SNHLY and CDR2 FYNNEI. V gave up 4 bases and J gave up 9 bases; unmatched junction bases: 6. The CDR3 is 13 residues long. The CDR3 is CASSGRTSGEQFF. Here the CDR3 DNA reads TGTGCCAGCAGTGGTCGGACTAGTGGTGAGCAGTTCTTC.

The chain links TRBV21-1 to TRBJ2-7; TRBD2 reflects the table's D call only, with no check against the DNA. TRBV21-1 represents a pseudogene. The CDR3 covers 17 residues. The CDR3 reads CASCNQAGPPGAYEQYF. For the CDR3, the DNA is TGTGCCAGCTGTAATCAAGCGGGACCACCTGGGGCATACGAGCAGTACTTC.

The chain combines TRBV6-1 with TRBJ1-5; TRBD1 might be the D (6 bases). The CDR3 sequence is 15 residues long. V lost 0 bases to trimming and J lost 5 bases, with 11 bases between them. Germline CDR1 and CDR2: MNHNS and SASEGT. This CDR3 is CASSEAPDSYQPQHF. DNA for the CDR3: TGTGCCAGCAGTGAAGCTCCGGACAGTTATCAGCCCCAGCATTTT.

The rearrangement joins TRBV27 to TRBJ2-7, with no clear D. The V gene lost 3 bases and the J gene lost 0 bases, with 12 bases spanning the gap. This CDR3 has 15 amino acids. Per the germline V gene, CDR1 is MNHEY and CDR2 is SMNVEV (reference sequence). The CDR3 sequence is CASSFIGGSSYEQYF. CDR3 coding DNA: TGTGCCAGCAGTTTTATTGGCGGCAGCTCCTACGAGCAGTACTTC.

The V call is TRBV4-2, the J call TRBJ2-5; 7 bases agree with TRBD1. This CDR3 comprises 15 residues. Germline V gives CDR1 LGHNA, CDR2 YNFKEQ. Trimming cost V 5 bases and J 5 bases; bases outside gene matches: 11. CDR3 region: CASSGPLGGGETQYF. Written as DNA, the CDR3 is TGTGCCAGCAGCGGACCTCTAGGGGGCGGCGAGACCCAGTACTTC.

This clone was detected only a few times. The chain carries TRBV7-9 and TRBJ2-1; a weak D match, TRBD1 (6 bases). The CDR3 loop spans 13 amino acids. Trimming pared 5 bases from V and 10 bases from J, leaving 15 bases between. The germline CDR1 and CDR2 sequences are SEHNR and FQNEAQ (reference sequence). CDR3 region: CASSAPPGDEQFF. DNA for the CDR3: TGTGCCAGCAGCGCTCCTCCAGGGGACGAGCAGTTCTTC.

The chain carries TRBV2 and TRBJ2-5; a possible D gene is TRBD2 (6 bases). V gave up 8 bases and J gave up 1 base, with 14 bases separating them. The CDR3 totals 14 residues. Germline V gene data show CDR1 as SNHLY and CDR2 as FYNNEI. The CDR3, as DNA: TGTGCCAGCCAATCTCGGGGGTCCCAAGAGACCCAGTACTTC. Its protein product is CASQSRGSQETQYF.

This clone occurred once. CDR3: CASSPRTGESTEAFF. In nucleotides, the CDR3 is TGTGCCAGCTCACCACGCACAGGGGAGAGCACTGAAGCTTTCTTT. The rearrangement joins TRBV18 to TRBJ1-1, with 7 bases that match TRBD1. The CDR3 is made up of 15 amino acids. After removal of 1 base from V and 4 bases from J, the junction contained 6 bases not matched to a gene. Germline V CDR1 and CDR2: KGHSH, LQKENI.

V usage is TRBV20-1 and J usage is TRBJ1-2; no reliable D call. Trimming took off 5 bases at V and 6 bases at J, with 7 bases between the two ends. Per the germline V gene, CDR1 is DFQATT and CDR2 is SNEGSKA (reference sequence). This CDR3 is built from 10 residues. CDR3 sequence reads: CSAPLHGYTF. The CDR3 nucleotides read TGCAGTGCTCCTCTCCATGGCTACACCTTC.